The text below deals with one T cell receptor beta chain. What it binds is not known. V was shortened by 5 bases and J by 0 bases, with 5 bases between the two germline ends. In germline, CDR1 is DFQATT, CDR2 SNEGSKA (reference sequence). The CDR3 runs to 12 residues. Through template switching, a universal primer site was introduced, and the cDNA contained unique molecular identifiers. TCRdb reprocessed the 5' RACE reads with MiXCR, giving one entry per CDR3 protein. The sample consists of 1.5 million to 2 million distinct CDR3 sequences, around 29% of them appearing once. The sample comes from a study of identical twins. Study outcomes and limitations: Abundant beta clonotypes from cord blood bore fewer insertions; memory repertoires lacked this pattern.

The receptor was derived from a newborn girl in good health. The sequencing input was cord blood. The chain is built from TRBV20-1 and TRBJ1-3; D unclear. The CDR3 spells CSAPSSGNTIYF. Here the CDR3 DNA reads TGCAGTGCTCCTAGCTCTGGAAACACCATATATTTT.